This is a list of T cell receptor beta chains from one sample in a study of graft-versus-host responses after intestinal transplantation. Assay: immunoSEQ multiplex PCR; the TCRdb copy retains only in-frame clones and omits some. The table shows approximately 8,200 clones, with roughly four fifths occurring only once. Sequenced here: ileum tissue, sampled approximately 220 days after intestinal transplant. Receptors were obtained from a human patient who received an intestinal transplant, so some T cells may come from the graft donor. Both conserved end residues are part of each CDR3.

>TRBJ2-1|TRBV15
CATSRDIGSWGGPYNEQFF
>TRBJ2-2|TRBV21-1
CASSKFSGTGDTGELFF
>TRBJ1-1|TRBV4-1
CASSQDGRGTNTEAFF
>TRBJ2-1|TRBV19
CASKQFGIGVEQFF
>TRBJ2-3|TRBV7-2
CASSLLSPLTTGGPDTQYF
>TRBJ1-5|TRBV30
CAWSAGNQPQHF
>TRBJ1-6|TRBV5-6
CASSPSVGRINSPLHF
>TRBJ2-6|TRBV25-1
CASSPGGGANVLTF
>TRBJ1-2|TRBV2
CASSGVDRGGYYGYTF
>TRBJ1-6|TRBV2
CASSSDSLSYNSPLHF
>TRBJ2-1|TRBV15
CATKSRGPGPYNEQFF